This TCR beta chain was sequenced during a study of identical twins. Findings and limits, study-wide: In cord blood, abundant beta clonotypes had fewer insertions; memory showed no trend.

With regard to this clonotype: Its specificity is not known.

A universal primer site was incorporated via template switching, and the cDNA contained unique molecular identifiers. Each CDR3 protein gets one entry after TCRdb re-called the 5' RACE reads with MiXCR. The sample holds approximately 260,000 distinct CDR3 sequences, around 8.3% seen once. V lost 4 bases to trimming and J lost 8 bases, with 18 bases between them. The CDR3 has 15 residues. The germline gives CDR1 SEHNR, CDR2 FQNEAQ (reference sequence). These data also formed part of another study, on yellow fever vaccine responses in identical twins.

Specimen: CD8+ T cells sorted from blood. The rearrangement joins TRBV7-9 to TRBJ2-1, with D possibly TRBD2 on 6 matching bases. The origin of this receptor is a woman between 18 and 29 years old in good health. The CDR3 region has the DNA TGTGCCAGCAGCTCACTGGGAGGTGCGCTACATGAGCAGTTCTTC. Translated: CASSSLGGALHEQFF.